Here is one TCR beta chain with its context. The clone's antigen remains unknown. Per-base quality was not reported, and no clone a single base away is much larger than it. From V the trimming removes 2 bases and from J it removes 6 bases, while the gene matches leave 13 bases of the junction unaccounted for. From the cysteine through the phenylalanine, the CDR3 covers 17 amino acids. Only the CDR3 DNA is retained, 51 bases long and in frame from the first base. In the germline V gene, CDR1 corresponds to MGHRA and CDR2 to YSYEKL. The method behind the library was the immunoSEQ multiplex PCR assay. This is the immuneACCESS table as TCRdb keeps it, with only in-frame sequences that have V and J called. A part of the clones is gone; compared with another copy, unresolved V genes explain less than half, and the rest is unexplained. The sample contains tens of thousands of clones, about 80% of them found a single time. The top ten hold more than 0.75% of the sample.

The study tested focal radiation therapy combined with CTLA-4 blockade (ipilimumab) in patients with chemo-refractory metastatic non-small-cell lung cancer. The data originate from a study of radiotherapy plus CTLA-4 blockade in lung cancer (dated by TCRdb to the late 2010s). Regarding the research as a whole: Among the enrolled patients, about 19% had an objective response, and around 31% reached disease control. What the work shows at the level of the full study, not this receptor alone: After treatment with radiotherapy and ipilimumab, TCR clones that originated in tumors expanded in peripheral blood. The strongest predictors of response were reported to be early dynamic shifts in blood T cell clones along with a rise in serum interferon-beta following radiation.

The receptor was isolated from a human donor with non-small cell lung cancer who had stable disease on radiotherapy plus ipilimumab. The sample here was peripheral blood, taken from a patient treated with radiotherapy plus ipilimumab. This sequence uses TRBV4-1 and TRBJ2-7; 10 of the junction bases match TRBD2. CDR3 region: CASSQRLTSGYPGEQYF. The DNA reads TGCGCCAGCAGCCAAAGACTGACTAGCGGGTATCCAGGCGAGCAGTACTTC.